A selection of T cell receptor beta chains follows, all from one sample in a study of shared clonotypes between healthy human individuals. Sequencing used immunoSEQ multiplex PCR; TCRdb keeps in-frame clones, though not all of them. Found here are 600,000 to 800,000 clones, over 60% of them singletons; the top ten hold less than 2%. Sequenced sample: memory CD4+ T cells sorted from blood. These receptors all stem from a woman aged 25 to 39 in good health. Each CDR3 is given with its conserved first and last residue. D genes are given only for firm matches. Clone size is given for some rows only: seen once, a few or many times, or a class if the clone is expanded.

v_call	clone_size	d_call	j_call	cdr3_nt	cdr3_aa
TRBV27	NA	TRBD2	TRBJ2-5	TGTGCCAGCAGTTCGGTAGCGGGAGGCAAAGAGACCCAGTACTTC	CASSSVAGGKETQYF
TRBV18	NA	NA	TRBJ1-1	TGTGCCAGCTCACCACCTGGGAACACTGAAGCTTTCTTT	CASSPPGNTEAFF
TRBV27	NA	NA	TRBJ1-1	TGTGCCAGCAGTTCGTGGAATGAAGCTTTCTTT	CASSSWNEAFF
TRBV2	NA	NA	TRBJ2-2	TGTGCCAGCAGGCGGATTCTGAACACCGGGGAGCTGTTTTTT	CASRRILNTGELFF
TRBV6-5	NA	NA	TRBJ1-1	TGTGCCAGCAGCCGACCAGAGACCACTGAAGCTTTCTTT	CASSRPETTEAFF
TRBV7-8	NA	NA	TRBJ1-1	TGTGCCAGCAGCCCCAGGGACACTGAAGCTTTCTTT	CASSPRDTEAFF
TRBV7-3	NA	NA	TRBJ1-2	TGTGCCAGCAGCATCTACAGGACTCCTAACTATGGCTACACCTTC	CASSIYRTPNYGYTF
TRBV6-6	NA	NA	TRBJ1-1	TGTGCCAGCAGACACGACAGGTTGAACACTGAAGCTTTCTTT	CASRHDRLNTEAFF
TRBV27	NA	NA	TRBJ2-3	TGTGCCAGCAGTTTCTTCGGGAGCACAGATACGCAGTATTTT	CASSFFGSTDTQYF
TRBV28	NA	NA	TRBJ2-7	TGTGCCAGCAGTTCCCCGGGACAAGCAGTCTACGAGCAGTACTTC	CASSSPGQAVYEQYF
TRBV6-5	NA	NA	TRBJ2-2	TGTGCCAGCAGTTACACCCGGGGATCGGCCGGGGAGCTGTTTTTT	CASSYTRGSAGELFF
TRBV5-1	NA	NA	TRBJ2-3	TGCGCCAGCAGCTTGGAGGGCCGCTCGGATAGCACAGATACGCAGTATTTT	CASSLEGRSDSTDTQYF
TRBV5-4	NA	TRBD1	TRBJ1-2	TGTGCCAGCAGCTTGGACAGGGGAAATGGCTACACCTTC	CASSLDRGNGYTF
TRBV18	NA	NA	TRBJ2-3	TGTGCCAGCTCACCGACAGTGGGGACAGATACGCAGTATTTT	CASSPTVGTDTQYF
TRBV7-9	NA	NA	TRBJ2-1	TGTGCCAGCACCGCCGGTGCAGTCTACAATGAGCAGTTCTTC	CASTAGAVYNEQFF
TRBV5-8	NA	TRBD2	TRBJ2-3	TGTGCCAGCAGCCCCCGAGAACTAGCGGGGCTCACAGATACGCAGTATTTT	CASSPRELAGLTDTQYF
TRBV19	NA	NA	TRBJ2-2	TGTGCCAGTAGTATCCCTAGGGGCACCGCCCCCGGGGAGCTGTTTTTT	CASSIPRGTAPGELFF
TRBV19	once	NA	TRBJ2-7	TGTGCCAGTAGTATGCCGGGTAACTCCTACGAGCAGTACTTC	CASSMPGNSYEQYF
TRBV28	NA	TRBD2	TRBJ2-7	TGTGCCAGCAGTTTGACGGCGGGAGGGCCTCGAGAGCAGTACTTC	CASSLTAGGPREQYF
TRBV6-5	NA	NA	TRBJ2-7	TGTGCCAGCAGTTACTCGTATCGAGGAGAGCAGTACTTC	CASSYSYRGEQYF
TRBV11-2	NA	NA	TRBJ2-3	TGTGCCAGCAGCATGACCCGACAGGCCAAGGATACGCAGTATTTT	CASSMTRQAKDTQYF
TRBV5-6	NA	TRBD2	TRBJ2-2	TGTGCCAGCAGCTTGTTGACCCTAGCGGGAGTCTTCGGGGAGCTGTTTTTT	CASSLLTLAGVFGELFF
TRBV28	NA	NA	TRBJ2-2	TGTGCCACCTACAGGAGTGACACCGGGGAGCTGTTTTTT	CATYRSDTGELFF
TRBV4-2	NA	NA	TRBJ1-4	TGTGCCAGCAGCTTGGTTGGGTCTGAAAAACTGTTTTTT	CASSLVGSEKLFF
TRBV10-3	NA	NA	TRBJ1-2	TGTGCCATCAGTGAGTTACAGGGCTCCTATGGCTACACCTTC	CAISELQGSYGYTF